Presented here are 25 T cell receptor beta chains from one specimen sequenced in a study of T cell responses to AZD1222 COVID-19 vaccine. Sequencing used immunoSEQ multiplex PCR; TCRdb keeps in-frame clones, though not all of them. There are just under 80,000 clones in the sample; about 92% occur only once, and around 5.1% lies in the top ten. This specimen was peripheral blood, taken 28 days after the second AZD1222 dose. Source of these receptors: an adult who received the AZD1222 COVID-19 vaccine.

V gene TRBV7-2 combines with J gene TRBJ1-1; D ambiguous. Trimming stripped 1 base from V and 3 bases from J, with 12 bases between. The germline gives CDR1 SGHTA, CDR2 FQGNSA. CDR3 length equals 15 residues. The CDR3 here is CASSLEEGRYTEAFF. As DNA, the CDR3 is TGTGCCAGCAGCTTAGAAGAGGGAAGGTACACTGAAGCTTTCTTT.

The chain has TRBV5-1 and TRBJ2-2; 7 bases agree with TRBD1. The CDR3 runs 18 residues. The germline gives CDR1 SGHRS, CDR2 YFSETQ. Losses at the gene ends were 0 bases for V and 3 bases for J; bases not matched to a gene: 11. The CDR3 nucleotides read TGCGCCAGCAGCTTGGCCGCTTACTTAACAGGGGACACCGGGGAGCTGTTTTTT. Translation: CASSLAAYLTGDTGELFF.

V and J are TRBV30 and TRBJ2-7, with D unresolved. Trimming removed 1 base at V and 1 base at J, with 5 bases between. This CDR3 contains 12 residues. The V gene's germline CDR1 is GTSNPN and CDR2 SVGIG (reference sequence). CDR3 nucleotide sequence: TGTGCCTGGAGTGAGGTATCCTACGAGCAGTACTTC. Its translation is CAWSEVSYEQYF. The entire variable domain, with the rest obtained from reference TRBV30 and TRBJ2-7, is as follows: SQTIHQWPATLVQPVGSPLSLECTVEGTSNPNLYWYRQAAGRGLQLLFYSVGIGQISSEVPQNLSASRPQDRQFILSSKKLLLSDSGFYLCAWSEVSYEQYFGPGTRLTVT.

This clone was counted a few times. Other DNA sequences in this sample translate to the same CDR3. This rearrangement joins TRBV11-2 to TRBJ2-7; the D is unclear. Deletions cut 2 bases from V and 3 bases from J, with 2 bases between. Germline assignment: CDR1 SGHAT and CDR2 FQNNGV. The CDR3 is 11 residues long. This chain's CDR3 is CASSLNYEQYF. The CDR3 coding sequence is TGTGCCAGCAGCTTAAACTACGAGCAGTACTTC.

CDR3 amino acids: CSVAPDYEAFF. The CDR3 coding sequence is TGCAGCGTCGCCCCGGACTATGAAGCTTTCTTT. The chain combines TRBV29-1 with TRBJ1-1, with D uncertain. The V gene's germline CDR1 is SQVTM and CDR2 ANQGSEA. Trimming shortened V by 6 bases and J by 7 bases, and 12 bases separated the two germline ends. There are 11 residues in the CDR3.

This clone came up once. The chain employs TRBV9 and TRBJ2-7, with D possibly matching TRBD1 (5 bases). The germline V and J ends were trimmed by 0 bases and 2 bases, with 9 bases remaining between them. Germline CDR1 is SGDLS and CDR2 is YYNGEE. This CDR3 has 14 residues. The CDR3 protein is CASSVGQGTYEQYF. CDR3 in DNA: TGTGCCAGCAGCGTAGGGCAGGGCACCTACGAGCAGTACTTC. The whole variable domain, filled in from reference TRBV9 and TRBJ2-7, reads DSGVTQTPKHLITATGQRVTLRCSPRSGDLSVYWYQQSLDQGLQFLIQYYNGEERAKGNILERFSAQQFPDLHSELNLSSLELGDSALYFCASSVGQGTYEQYFGPGTRLTVT.

This chain connects TRBV6-1 to TRBJ1-4; 8 bases match TRBD1. The CDR3 contains 18 residues. Germline CDR1 MNHNS, CDR2 SASEGT. The junction had 9 bases not matched to a gene; V was cut back by 1 base and J by 2 bases. The DNA for the CDR3 is TGTGCCAGCAGTGAAGGTGCAGGGGGCCTTTTCACTAATGAAAAACTGTTTTTT. Protein: CASSEGAGGLFTNEKLFF.

V usage is TRBV3-1 (or the pseudogene TRBV3-2) and J usage is TRBJ1-3, with D unclear. Germline V gene data show CDR1 as LGHDT and CDR2 as YNNKEL (reference sequence). The CDR3 spans 17 residues. Trimming removed 0 bases at V and 0 bases at J, with 12 bases between. CDR3 coding DNA: TGTGCCAGCAGCCAAGAGGGCCGCCCGTTCTCTGGAAACACCATATATTTT. Protein: CASSQEGRPFSGNTIYF.

V and J are TRBV18 and TRBJ1-6; D is unclear. The CDR3 is 14 amino acids. In germline, CDR1 is KGHSH, CDR2 LQKENI. V was shortened by 1 base and J by 7 bases, with 8 bases between the two germline ends. The CDR3 protein is CASSPRIKNSPLHF. CDR3 nucleotide sequence: TGTGCCAGCTCACCACGGATAAAGAATTCACCCCTCCACTTT.

The rearrangement links TRBV5-1 to TRBJ2-1; tentative D call: TRBD2 (5 bases). V was shortened by 0 bases and J by 4 bases, with 11 bases between the two germline ends. CDR3 size: 15 residues. Per germline, CDR1 SGHRS and CDR2 YFSETQ. The CDR3 sequence is CASSLVRLAYNEQFF. As DNA, the CDR3 is TGCGCCAGCAGCTTGGTGAGGTTAGCGTACAATGAGCAGTTCTTC.

The rearrangement links TRBV30 to TRBJ1-6; D gene ambiguous. The CDR3 runs to 11 residues. Trimming pared 0 bases from V and 10 bases from J, leaving 4 bases between. CDR1 is GTSNPN, CDR2 SVGIG, per germline (reference sequence). In nucleotides, the CDR3 is TGTGCCTGGAGTGTATTGTCACCCCTCCACTTT. Its protein product is CAWSVLSPLHF.

The CDR3 here is CASSDTTGFTEAFF. CDR3 DNA: TGTGCCAGCAGCGACACTACAGGATTCACTGAAGCTTTCTTT. This chain uses TRBV9 with TRBJ1-1; D may be TRBD1 (5 bases). The germline V gene encodes CDR1 SGDLS and CDR2 YYNGEE. This CDR3 contains 14 residues. Trimming took 3 bases from V and 4 from J, leaving 13 bases between them.

This chain connects TRBV2 to TRBJ2-7, with 8 positions matching TRBD1. Germline V gene sequence: CDR1 SNHLY, CDR2 FYNNEI. Trimming took 5 bases from V and 7 from J; bases not matched to a gene: 10. There are 14 residues in the CDR3. CDR3 residues: CASSSTGEGREQYF. The DNA for the CDR3 is TGTGCCAGCAGTTCGACAGGGGAAGGTCGGGAGCAGTACTTC.

The chain joins TRBV9 to TRBJ2-3; D may be TRBD1 or TRBD2 (5 bases each). The germline V gene has CDR1 SGDLS and CDR2 YYNGEE. Trimming removed 4 bases from V and 2 bases from J, with 14 bases in between. The length of the CDR3 is 15 residues. The CDR3 loop reads CASSSGTGHTDTQYF. The CDR3 DNA is TGTGCCAGCAGCTCCGGCACGGGGCACACAGATACGCAGTATTTT.

The chain employs TRBV10-3 and TRBJ1-6; TRBD1 matches at 7 bases. Unmatched junction bases numbered 6, after V lost 6 bases and J lost 7 bases. Looked up from germline, CDR1 is ENHRY and CDR2 is SYGVKD. This CDR3 is 14 amino acids long. This CDR3 is CAIRPGTDNSPLHF. CDR3 sequence (DNA): TGTGCCATCAGACCCGGGACAGACAATTCACCCCTCCACTTT.

V and J are TRBV28 and TRBJ2-7; D gene unclear. Germline V gene lookup returns CDR1 MDHEN and CDR2 SYDVKM. Trimming left V 2 bases short and J 7 bases short, with 6 bases between. This CDR3 is built from 11 residues. CDR3: CASSLKSEQYF. The CDR3 nucleotides are TGTGCCAGCAGTTTAAAGTCGGAGCAGTACTTC.

The chain joins TRBV10-3 to TRBJ2-5; no clear D gene. CDR3 length equals 14 residues. The ends were cut back, 2 bases at V and 0 bases at J, with 7 bases in the middle. CDR1 is ENHRY and CDR2 is SYGVKD in the germline V gene. The CDR3 protein is CAISEVRHQETQYF. CDR3 coding DNA: TGTGCCATCAGTGAGGTTCGGCACCAAGAGACCCAGTACTTC.

The V gene is TRBV7-3, the J gene TRBJ2-3; D perhaps matches TRBD2 (5 bases). Germline V lookup: CDR1 SGHTA, CDR2 FQGTGA. V shed 1 base and J shed 6 bases, with 8 bases lying between them. This CDR3 has 13 amino acids. For the CDR3, the DNA is TGTGCCAGCAGCTTAATGGGAGAGGATACGCAGTATTTT. The encoded protein is CASSLMGEDTQYF.

The chain employs TRBV6-5 and TRBJ2-3, with no clear D. The CDR3 sequence is 11 residues long. The V end was cut by 6 bases, the J end by 3 bases, with 4 bases between. Germline CDR1 reads MNHEY; CDR2 reads SVGAGI. CDR3 bases: TGTGCCAGCAGAGCGACAGATACGCAGTATTTT. Residues: CASRATDTQYF.

The chain links TRBV27 to TRBJ1-2; D may be TRBD1 (5 bases). Germline CDR1 is MNHEY and CDR2 is SMNVEV (reference sequence). This CDR3 spans 14 amino acids. Deletions cut 6 bases from V and 3 bases from J, with 14 bases between. Here the CDR3 DNA reads TGTGCCAGCAGGGGGCTTTTGGTCGACTATGGCTACACCTTC. Encoded protein: CASRGLLVDYGYTF.

This chain links TRBV24-1 with TRBJ1-5, with D hard to call. This CDR3 comprises 14 residues. Trimming removed 2 bases at V and 9 bases at J, with 13 bases between. CDR1 is KGHDR, CDR2 SFDVKD, per germline. CDR3 loop: CATSDSWGNGPQHF. The DNA of the CDR3 is TGTGCCACCAGTGATTCGTGGGGTAATGGGCCCCAGCATTTT.

The V call is TRBV27, the J call TRBJ2-1; tentatively, D is TRBD2 (6 bases). The V gene's germline CDR1 is MNHEY and CDR2 SMNVEV (reference sequence). The CDR3 spans 14 residues. V lost 3 bases, J lost 5 bases, and 11 bases lay in between. CDR3 amino acids: CASSFTGEHNEQFF. DNA of the CDR3: TGTGCCAGCAGTTTCACGGGAGAGCACAATGAGCAGTTCTTC.

The chain carries TRBV11-3 and TRBJ2-1; TRBD1 might be the D (6 bases). The V and J ends lost 5 bases and 10 bases respectively, with 12 bases between them. This CDR3 comprises 12 residues. In germline, CDR1 is SGHNT, CDR2 YENEEA. CDR3 sequence: CASSTAGTEQFF. The CDR3 DNA sequence: TGTGCCAGCAGCACCGCCGGGACAGAGCAGTTCTTC.

V gene TRBV6-4 combines with J gene TRBJ1-6; 8 bases fit TRBD1. CDR3 length: 13 amino acids. Germline assignment: CDR1 MRHNA and CDR2 SNTAGT. J gave up 12 bases and V 1 base, and 2 bases lay outside the gene matches. The CDR3 here is CASSDFDRGPLHF. The CDR3 DNA follows: TGTGCCAGCAGTGACTTCGACAGGGGACCCCTCCACTTT.

The chain recombines TRBV6-5 with TRBJ1-2, with 7 bases aligning to TRBD1. The V segment lost 8 bases and the J segment 2 bases; nucleotides outside the gene matches: 8. This CDR3 comprises 14 residues. Germline V lookup: CDR1 MNHEY, CDR2 SVGAGI. CDR3 amino acids: CASGRQGANYGYTF. CDR3 sequence (DNA): TGTGCCAGCGGAAGACAGGGAGCAAACTATGGCTACACCTTC.